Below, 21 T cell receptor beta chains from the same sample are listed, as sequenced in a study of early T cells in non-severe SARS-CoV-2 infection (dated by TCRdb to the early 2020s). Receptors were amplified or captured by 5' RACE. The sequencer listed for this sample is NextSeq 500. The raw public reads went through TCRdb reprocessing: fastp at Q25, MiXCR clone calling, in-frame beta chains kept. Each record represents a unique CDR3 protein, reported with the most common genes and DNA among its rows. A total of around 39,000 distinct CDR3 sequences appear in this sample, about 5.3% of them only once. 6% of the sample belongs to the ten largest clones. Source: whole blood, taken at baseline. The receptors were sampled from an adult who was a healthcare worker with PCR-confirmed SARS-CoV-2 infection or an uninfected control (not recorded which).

This CDR3 reads CSARTGGGYGYTF. The CDR3, as DNA: TGCAGTGCTCGGACAGGGGGCGGCTATGGCTACACCTTC. The chain has TRBV20-1 and TRBJ1-2; TRBD1 aligns across 11 bases. Germline trimming cut 5 bases from V and 4 bases from J; bases unmatched to any gene: 3. CDR1 DFQATT and CDR2 SNEGSKA come from the germline V gene (reference sequence). The CDR3 is 13 amino acids.

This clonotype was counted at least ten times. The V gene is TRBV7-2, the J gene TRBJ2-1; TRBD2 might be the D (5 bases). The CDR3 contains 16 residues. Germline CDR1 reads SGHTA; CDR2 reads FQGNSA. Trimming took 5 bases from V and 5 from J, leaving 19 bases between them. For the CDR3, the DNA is TGTGCCAGCAGCCCCGGACTGAGTCTAACCGACAATGAGCAGTTCTTC. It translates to CASSPGLSLTDNEQFF.

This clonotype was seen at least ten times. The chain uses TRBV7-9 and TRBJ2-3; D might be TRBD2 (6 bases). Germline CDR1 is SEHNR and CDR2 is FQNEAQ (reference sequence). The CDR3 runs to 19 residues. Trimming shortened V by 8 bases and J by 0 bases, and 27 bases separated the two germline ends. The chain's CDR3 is CASSPGGSHGAPSTDTQYF. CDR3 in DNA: TGTGCCAGCTCACCCGGAGGGTCGCACGGGGCCCCTAGCACAGATACGCAGTATTTT.

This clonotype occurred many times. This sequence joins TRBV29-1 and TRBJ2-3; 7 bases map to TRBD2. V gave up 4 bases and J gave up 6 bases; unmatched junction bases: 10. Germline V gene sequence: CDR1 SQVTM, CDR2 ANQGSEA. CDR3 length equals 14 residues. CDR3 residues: CSVGDAAGLDTQYF. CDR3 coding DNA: TGCAGCGTTGGCGATGCAGCGGGATTGGATACGCAGTATTTT.

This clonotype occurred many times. CDR3 bases: TGCGCCAGCAGCTTGACAGCGGGAGGCTCCTACAATGAGCAGTTCTTC. This codes for CASSLTAGGSYNEQFF. The gene calls are TRBV5-1 and TRBJ2-1; 9 positions match TRBD2. Germline V lookup: CDR1 SGHRS, CDR2 YFSETQ. Losses at the gene ends were 1 base for V and 0 bases for J; bases not matched to a gene: 2. The CDR3 runs 16 residues.

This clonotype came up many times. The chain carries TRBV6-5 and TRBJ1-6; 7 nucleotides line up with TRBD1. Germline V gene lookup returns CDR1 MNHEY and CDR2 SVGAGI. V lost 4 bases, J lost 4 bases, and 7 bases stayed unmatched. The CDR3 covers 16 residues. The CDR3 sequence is CASSSTGTAYNSPLHF. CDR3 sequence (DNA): TGTGCCAGCAGTTCCACCGGGACAGCATATAATTCACCCCTCCACTTT.

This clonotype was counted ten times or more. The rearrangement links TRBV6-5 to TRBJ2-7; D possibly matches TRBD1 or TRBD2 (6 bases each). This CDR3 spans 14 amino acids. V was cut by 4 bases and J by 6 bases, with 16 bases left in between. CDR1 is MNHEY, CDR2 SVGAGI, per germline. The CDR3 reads CASSLNGGSGEQYV. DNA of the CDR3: TGTGCCAGCAGTTTAAACGGGGGCTCGGGCGAGCAGTACGTC.

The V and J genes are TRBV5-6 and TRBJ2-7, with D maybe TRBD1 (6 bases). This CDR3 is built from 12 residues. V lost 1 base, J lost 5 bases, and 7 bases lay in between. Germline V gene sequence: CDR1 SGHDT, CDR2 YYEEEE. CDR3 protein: CASSLTGNEQYF. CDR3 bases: TGTGCCAGCAGCTTGACAGGGAACGAGCAGTACTTC.

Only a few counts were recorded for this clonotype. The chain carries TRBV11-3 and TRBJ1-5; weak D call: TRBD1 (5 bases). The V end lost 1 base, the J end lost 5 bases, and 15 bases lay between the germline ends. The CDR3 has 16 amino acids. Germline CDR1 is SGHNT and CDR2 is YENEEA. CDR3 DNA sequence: TGTGCCAGCAGCTTAGGCTCGGGGGGATTGGATCAGCCCCAGCATTTT. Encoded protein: CASSLGSGGLDQPQHF.

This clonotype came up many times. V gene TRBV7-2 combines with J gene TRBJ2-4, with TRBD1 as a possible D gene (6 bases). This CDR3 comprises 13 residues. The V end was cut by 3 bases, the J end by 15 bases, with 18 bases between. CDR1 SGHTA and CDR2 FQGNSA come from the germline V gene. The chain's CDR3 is CASSLLGGHGVYF. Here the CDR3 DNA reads TGTGCCAGCAGCTTGCTTGGGGGACACGGAGTGTACTTC.

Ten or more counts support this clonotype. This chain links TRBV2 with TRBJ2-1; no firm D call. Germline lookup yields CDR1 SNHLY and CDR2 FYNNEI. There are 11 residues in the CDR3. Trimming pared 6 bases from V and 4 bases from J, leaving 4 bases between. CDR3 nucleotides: TGTGCCAGCAGGGATTACAATGAGCAGTTCTTC. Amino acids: CASRDYNEQFF. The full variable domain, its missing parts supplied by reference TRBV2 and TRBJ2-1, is EPEVTQTPSHQVTQMGQEVILRCVPISNHLYFYWYRQILGQKVEFLVSFYNNEISEKSEIFDDQFSVERPDGSNFTLKIRSTKLEDSAMYFCASRDYNEQFFGPGTRLTVL.

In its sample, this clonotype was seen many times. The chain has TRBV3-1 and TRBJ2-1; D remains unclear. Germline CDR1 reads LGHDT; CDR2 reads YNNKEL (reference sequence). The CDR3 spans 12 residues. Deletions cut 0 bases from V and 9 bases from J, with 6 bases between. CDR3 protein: CASSQDWREQFF. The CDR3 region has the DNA TGTGCCAGCAGCCAAGATTGGCGTGAGCAGTTCTTC.

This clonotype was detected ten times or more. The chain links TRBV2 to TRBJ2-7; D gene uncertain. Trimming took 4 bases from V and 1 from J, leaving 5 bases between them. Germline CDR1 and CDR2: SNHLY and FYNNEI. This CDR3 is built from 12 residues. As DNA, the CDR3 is TGTGCCAGCAGTGTTCAATCCTACGAGCAGTACGTC. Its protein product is CASSVQSYEQYV.

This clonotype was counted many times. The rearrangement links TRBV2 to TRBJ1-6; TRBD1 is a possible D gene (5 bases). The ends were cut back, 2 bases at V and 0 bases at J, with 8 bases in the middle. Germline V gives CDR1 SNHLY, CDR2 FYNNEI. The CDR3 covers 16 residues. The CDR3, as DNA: TGTGCCAGCAGTGAAACTGACAGCTCCTATAATTCACCCCTCCACTTT. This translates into CASSETDSSYNSPLHF.

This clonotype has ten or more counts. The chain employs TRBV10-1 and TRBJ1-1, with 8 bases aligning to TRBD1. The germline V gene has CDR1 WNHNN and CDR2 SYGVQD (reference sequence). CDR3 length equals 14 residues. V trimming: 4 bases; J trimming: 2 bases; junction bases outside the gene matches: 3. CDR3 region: CASSVGQGNTEAFF. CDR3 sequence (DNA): TGCGCCAGCAGTGTAGGACAGGGAAACACTGAAGCTTTCTTT.

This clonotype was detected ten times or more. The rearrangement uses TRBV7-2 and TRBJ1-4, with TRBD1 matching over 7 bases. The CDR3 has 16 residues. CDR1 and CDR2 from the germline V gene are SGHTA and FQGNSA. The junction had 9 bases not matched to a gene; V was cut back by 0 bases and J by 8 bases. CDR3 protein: CASSLAGGSVREKLFF. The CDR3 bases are TGTGCCAGCAGCTTAGCAGGGGGCTCAGTCAGGGAAAAACTGTTTTTT. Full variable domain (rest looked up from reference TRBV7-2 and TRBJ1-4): GAGVSQSPSNKVTEKGKDVELRCDPISGHTALYWYRQSLGQGLEFLIYFQGNSAPDKSGLPSDRFSAERTGGSVSTLTIQRTQQEDSAVYLCASSLAGGSVREKLFFGSGTQLSVL.

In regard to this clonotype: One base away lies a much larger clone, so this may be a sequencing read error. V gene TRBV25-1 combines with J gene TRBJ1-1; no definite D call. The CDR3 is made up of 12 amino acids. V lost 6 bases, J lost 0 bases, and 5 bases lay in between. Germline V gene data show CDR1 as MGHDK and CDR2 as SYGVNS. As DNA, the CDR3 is TGTGCCAGCAGCCACTTGAACACTGAAGCTTTCTTT. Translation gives CASSHLNTEAFF.

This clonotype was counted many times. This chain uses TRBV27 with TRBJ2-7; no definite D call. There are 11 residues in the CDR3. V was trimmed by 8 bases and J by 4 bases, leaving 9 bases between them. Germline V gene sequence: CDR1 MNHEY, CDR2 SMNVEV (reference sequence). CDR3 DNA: TGTGCCAGCCCCTTGGGTTACGAGCAGTACGTC. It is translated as CASPLGYEQYV.

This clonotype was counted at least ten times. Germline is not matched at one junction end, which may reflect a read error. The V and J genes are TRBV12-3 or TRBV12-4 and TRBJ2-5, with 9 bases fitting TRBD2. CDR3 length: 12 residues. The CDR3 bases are TGTGCCAGCAGTTTAGCTAGCGGGAGCATACTCTTC. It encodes CASSLASGSILF.

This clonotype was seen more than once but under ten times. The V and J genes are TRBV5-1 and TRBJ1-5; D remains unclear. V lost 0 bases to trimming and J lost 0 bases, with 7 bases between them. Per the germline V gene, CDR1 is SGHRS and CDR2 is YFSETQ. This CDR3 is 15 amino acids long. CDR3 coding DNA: TGCGCCAGCAGCTTGGGGGGATTTAGCAATCAGCCCCAGCATTTT. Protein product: CASSLGGFSNQPQHF. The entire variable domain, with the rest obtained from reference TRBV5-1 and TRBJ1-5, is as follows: KAGVTQTPRYLIKTRGQQVTLSCSPISGHRSVSWYQQTPGQGLQFLFEYFSETQRNKGNFPGRFSGRQFSNSRSEMNVSTLELGDSALYLCASSLGGFSNQPQHFGDGTRLSIL.

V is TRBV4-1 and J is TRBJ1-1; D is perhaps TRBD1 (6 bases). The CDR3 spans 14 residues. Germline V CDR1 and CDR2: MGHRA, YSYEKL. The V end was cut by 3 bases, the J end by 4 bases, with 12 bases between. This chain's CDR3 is CASSQYRGGTEAFF. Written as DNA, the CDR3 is TGCGCCAGCAGCCAGTACCGAGGGGGCACTGAAGCTTTCTTT.